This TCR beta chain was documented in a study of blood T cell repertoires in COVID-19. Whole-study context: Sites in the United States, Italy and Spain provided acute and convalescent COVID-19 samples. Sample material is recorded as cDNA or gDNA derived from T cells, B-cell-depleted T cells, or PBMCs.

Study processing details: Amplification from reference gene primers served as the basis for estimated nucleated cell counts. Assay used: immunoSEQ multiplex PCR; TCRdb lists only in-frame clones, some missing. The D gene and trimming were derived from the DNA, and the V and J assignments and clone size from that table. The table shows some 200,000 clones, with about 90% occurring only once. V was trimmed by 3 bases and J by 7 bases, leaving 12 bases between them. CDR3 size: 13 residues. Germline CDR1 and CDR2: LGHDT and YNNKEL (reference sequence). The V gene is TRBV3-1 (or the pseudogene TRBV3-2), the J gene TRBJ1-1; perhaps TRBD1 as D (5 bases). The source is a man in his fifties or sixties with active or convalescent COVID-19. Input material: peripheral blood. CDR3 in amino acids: CASSHPGEGEAFF. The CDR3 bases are TGTGCCAGCAGCCACCCGGGGGAGGGTGAAGCTTTCTTT.